This T cell receptor beta chain was documented in a study of blood T cells in healthy people across ages. The draw of peripheral blood yielded roughly 9.1 milliliters from each donor. With respect to this clonotype: The antigen is undetermined.

Broader study findings: Estimated diversity, derived from one million T cells, was regarded as an underestimate.

J was trimmed by 6 bases and V by 6 bases; bases with no gene match: 8. This CDR3 region has 15 residues. The germline V gene encodes CDR1 ENHRY and CDR2 SYGVKD. With a J-beta primer mix and a sample-barcoded 5' primer, a second PCR ran about 6 to 11 cycles. TCRdb ran MiXCR on the 5' RACE reads and lists one entry per CDR3 protein. Of approximately 800,000 distinct CDR3 sequences listed, about 42% are singletons. The sequence came from a man older than 75 in good health. The chain carries TRBV10-3 and TRBJ2-1; 10 positions agree with TRBD1. The sequenced sample was blood. This CDR3 reads CAIREGTGAGNEQFF. The CDR3 nucleotides read TGTGCCATCAGAGAAGGGACAGGGGCGGGCAATGAGCAGTTCTTC.